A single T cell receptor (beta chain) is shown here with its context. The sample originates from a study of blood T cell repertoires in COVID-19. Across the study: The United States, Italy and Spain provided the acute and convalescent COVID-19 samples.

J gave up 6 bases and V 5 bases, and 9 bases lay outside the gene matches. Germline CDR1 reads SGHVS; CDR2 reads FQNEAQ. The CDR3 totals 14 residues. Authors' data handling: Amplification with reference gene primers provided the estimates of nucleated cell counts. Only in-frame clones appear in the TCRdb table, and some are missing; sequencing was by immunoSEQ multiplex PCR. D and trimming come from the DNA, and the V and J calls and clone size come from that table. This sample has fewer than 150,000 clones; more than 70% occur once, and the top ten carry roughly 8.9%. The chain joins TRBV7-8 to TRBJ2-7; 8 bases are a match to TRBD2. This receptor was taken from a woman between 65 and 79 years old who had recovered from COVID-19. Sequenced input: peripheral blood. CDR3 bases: TGTGCCAGCAGCCTAACCGGGACTAGTCTCGAGCAGTACTTC. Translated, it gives CASSLTGTSLEQYF. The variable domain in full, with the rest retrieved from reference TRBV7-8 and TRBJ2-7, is GAGVSQSPRYKVAKRGQDVALRCDPISGHVSLFWYQQALGQGPEFLTYFQNEAQLDKSGLPSDRFFAERPEGSVSTLKIQRTQQEDSAVYLCASSLTGTSLEQYFGPGTRLTVT.